This entry features one TCR beta chain sequence. The Seattle patients joined while their infection was active and were tracked longitudinally afterward. The data derive from a study of blood T cell repertoires in COVID-19. Overall study context: The United States, Italy and Spain were the sources of the acute and convalescent COVID-19 samples. PBMCs, B-cell-depleted T cells, or T cells provided the cDNA or gDNA that made up the material.

Original data processing: Reference gene primer amplification gave nucleated cell count estimates. The repertoire was sequenced with immunoSEQ multiplex PCR; TCRdb's copy has only in-frame clones and lacks some. That table supplies the V and J calls and clone size; D and trimming were determined from the DNA. This sample has roughly 160,000 clones; more than 65% occur once, and the top ten carry 8.1%. The sequenced sample was peripheral blood. The sequence derives from a woman in her fifties or sixties with COVID-19, enrolled during active disease.

CDR3 protein: CASSYSGESGNTIYF. The CDR3 DNA is TGTGCCAGCAGTTACTCAGGGGAATCTGGAAACACCATATATTTT. V usage is TRBV6-5 and J usage is TRBJ1-3, with D tentatively TRBD1 (5 bases). Germline assignment: CDR1 MNHEY and CDR2 SVGAGI. This CDR3 has 15 amino acids. With 0 bases removed from V and 1 base from J, the gap between germline ends came to 7 bases.